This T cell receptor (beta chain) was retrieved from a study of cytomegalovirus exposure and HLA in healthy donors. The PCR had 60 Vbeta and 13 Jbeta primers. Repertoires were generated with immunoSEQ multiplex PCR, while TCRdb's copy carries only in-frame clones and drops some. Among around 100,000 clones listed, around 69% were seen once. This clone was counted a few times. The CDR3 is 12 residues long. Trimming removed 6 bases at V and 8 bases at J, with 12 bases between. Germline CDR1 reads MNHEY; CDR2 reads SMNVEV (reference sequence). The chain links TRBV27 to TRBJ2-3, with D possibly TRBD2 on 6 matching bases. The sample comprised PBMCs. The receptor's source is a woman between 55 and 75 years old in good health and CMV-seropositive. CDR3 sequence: CASSQGAGTQYF. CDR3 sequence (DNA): TGTGCCAGCAGCCAAGGAGCGGGTACGCAGTATTTT.